Listed here are 5 T cell receptor beta chains from one sample, sequenced in a study of blood T cell repertoires in COVID-19. Method: immunoSEQ multiplex PCR; TCRdb's copy keeps in-frame clones and lacks some. The sample includes over 85,000 clones, about 87% seen only once; the top ten take around 1.1%. The material sequenced was peripheral blood. The source of these receptors is a human donor in a cohort sampled during active COVID-19.

V and J are TRBV7-3 and TRBJ2-3, with 14 bases identical to TRBD2. Losses at the gene ends were 4 bases for V and 4 bases for J; bases not matched to a gene: 4. Germline V gene sequence: CDR1 SGHTA, CDR2 FQGTGA. The CDR3 sequence is 16 residues long. As DNA, the CDR3 is TGTGCCAGCAGCTCGGGACTAGCGGGAGTCTCAGATACGCAGTATTTT. Translation: CASSSGLAGVSDTQYF. Full variable domain (missing parts from reference TRBV7-3 and TRBJ2-3): GAGVSQTPSNKVTEKGKYVELRCDPISGHTALYWYRQSLGQGPEFLIYFQGTGAADDSGLPNDRFFAVRPEGSVSTLKIQRTERGDSAVYLCASSSGLAGVSDTQYFGPGTRLTVL.

The V call is TRBV6-1, the J call TRBJ2-6; TRBD2 is a possible D gene (7 bases). Germline V gene data show CDR1 as MNHNS and CDR2 as SASEGT. CDR3 length: 19 residues. Trimming cost V 2 bases and J 1 base, with 18 bases left between them. The CDR3 loop is CASSEPTGGGVSGANVLTF. For the CDR3, the DNA is TGTGCCAGCAGTGAACCCACAGGAGGGGGGGTTTCTGGGGCCAACGTCCTGACTTTC.

This clone was seen a single time. The chain uses TRBV28 and TRBJ2-7; 7 positions agree with TRBD1. This CDR3 is built from 14 residues. The germline gives CDR1 MDHEN, CDR2 SYDVKM. After removal of 5 bases from V and 2 bases from J, the junction contained 6 bases not matched to a gene. The CDR3 DNA is TGTGCCAGCAGTCAAAGGGACAGAACCTACGAGCAGTACTTC. Amino acids: CASSQRDRTYEQYF.

The chain recombines TRBV12-3 or TRBV12-4 with TRBJ1-4; D remains unclear. The germline V and J ends were trimmed by 3 bases and 7 bases, with 3 bases remaining between them. CDR3 length: 11 residues. The chain's CDR3 is CASSLAEKLFF. Here the CDR3 DNA reads TGTGCCAGCAGTTTGGCTGAAAAACTGTTTTTT.

V is TRBV7-9 and J is TRBJ2-1, with TRBD2 matching 12 bases. The junction had 10 bases not matched to a gene; V was cut back by 6 bases and J by 7 bases. The CDR3 sequence is 16 residues long. The germline gives CDR1 SEHNR, CDR2 FQNEAQ (reference sequence). The CDR3 region is CASRRGLAGIRNEQFF. CDR3 bases: TGTGCCAGCAGACGCGGACTAGCGGGGATAAGGAATGAGCAGTTCTTC.